This T cell receptor beta chain was recorded in a study of cytomegalovirus exposure and HLA in healthy donors. The study's findings and limits: In an earlier analysis, productive rearrangement rates for most beta V segments clustered near 87% or 30%. Most TCR sequences were rare, but some public TCRs occurred in many donors.

Notes on this clone: What it recognizes is unknown.

The CDR3 spans 15 residues. Germline values: CDR1 SGHVS, CDR2 FNYEAQ. Trimming pared 1 base from V and 8 bases from J, leaving 14 bases between. Use of 60 Vbeta and 13 Jbeta primers characterized the PCR. This table comes from immunoSEQ multiplex PCR, and its TCRdb copy is limited to in-frame clones, with some not included. The repertoire includes 170,000 or so clones, about 80% of them detected once, and 1.4% to 1.5% sits in the top ten. This chain uses TRBV7-6 with TRBJ1-4, with D possibly TRBD1 on 5 matching bases. This TCR derives from a woman aged 25 to 39 in good health and CMV-seropositive. The sample was PBMCs. The CDR3 coding sequence is TGTGCCAGCAGCTTAGTTAGGGGATTTGAAGAAAAACTGTTTTTT. Translating it yields CASSLVRGFEEKLFF.